The 16 T cell receptor beta chains listed next were all sequenced from one sample in a study of T cell responses to AZD1222 COVID-19 vaccine. Generated by immunoSEQ multiplex PCR, the TCRdb table keeps only in-frame clones and is missing some. Of 54,000 or so clones in the sample, 70% to 90% were seen once. The input for sequencing was peripheral blood, taken on day 0 of AZD1222 vaccination. The receptor set was obtained from an adult in good health.

The V and J genes are TRBV3-1 (or the pseudogene TRBV3-2) and TRBJ1-4; D not certain. CDR1 LGHDT and CDR2 YNNKEL come from the germline V gene (reference sequence). The CDR3 has 15 residues. Trimming removed 1 base from V and 8 bases from J, with 14 bases in between. The CDR3: CASSQVEGVAEKLFF. CDR3 DNA sequence: TGTGCCAGCAGCCAAGTAGAGGGAGTGGCGGAAAAACTGTTTTTT.

This clone occurred once. The genes are TRBV27 and TRBJ2-7; tentatively, D is TRBD1 (6 bases). V lost 3 bases and J 9 bases, leaving 18 bases between the germline ends. Per the germline V gene, CDR1 is MNHEY and CDR2 is SMNVEV (reference sequence). This CDR3 is 14 amino acids long. The CDR3 sequence: CASSFGQKQTGQYF. The CDR3, as DNA: TGTGCCAGCAGTTTCGGACAGAAACAAACAGGGCAGTACTTC.

The V and J genes are TRBV3-1 (or the pseudogene TRBV3-2) and TRBJ2-3, with no clear D. The germline gives CDR1 LGHDT, CDR2 YNNKEL (reference sequence). The V gene lost 0 bases and the J gene lost 8 bases, with 9 bases spanning the gap. The CDR3 covers 13 residues. The DNA for the CDR3 is TGTGCCAGCAGCCAAGATACAGCCGGTACGCAGTATTTT. Translation gives CASSQDTAGTQYF.

This clone was found once. This chain uses TRBV6-5 with TRBJ2-5, with 8 nucleotides matching TRBD1. With 6 bases clipped from V and 5 bases from J, the junction kept 5 bases outside the gene matches. CDR1 is MNHEY and CDR2 is SVGAGI in the germline V gene. The CDR3 has 13 residues. The CDR3 bases are TGTGCCAGCAGCCCCACAGGGGGGGAGACCCAGTACTTC. Translating it yields CASSPTGGETQYF.

The rearrangement joins TRBV3-1 (or the pseudogene TRBV3-2) to TRBJ1-5; 7 bases align to TRBD1. V lost 3 bases to trimming and J lost 4 bases; unmatched junction nucleotides: 6. The germline V gene encodes CDR1 LGHDT and CDR2 YNNKEL (reference sequence). CDR3 length: 15 amino acids. The CDR3 DNA follows: TGTGCCAGCAGCCAGGGGGGCAGGGGGAATCAGCCCCAGCATTTT. As protein: CASSQGGRGNQPQHF.

The chain employs TRBV3-1 (or the pseudogene TRBV3-2) and TRBJ2-6; TRBD2 matches at 10 bases. Trimming took 0 bases from V and 0 from J; bases not matched to a gene: 5. There are 19 residues in the CDR3. Germline V lookup: CDR1 LGHDT, CDR2 YNNKEL (reference sequence). The DNA of the CDR3 is TGTGCCAGCAGCCAAGACCTAGCGGGGGTTCTCTCTGGGGCCAACGTCCTGACTTTC. Amino acid sequence: CASSQDLAGVLSGANVLTF.

This clone was counted a single time. The rearrangement joins TRBV12-3 or TRBV12-4 to TRBJ1-6; 10 positions match TRBD1. The CDR3 runs 13 residues. The junction had 6 bases not matched to a gene; V was cut back by 6 bases and J by 13 bases. CDR3 sequence reads: CASRAGTGVPLHF. CDR3 sequence (DNA): TGTGCCAGCAGGGCCGGGACAGGGGTTCCCCTCCACTTT.

The rearrangement joins TRBV5-5 to TRBJ2-2; possibly TRBD2 for D (5 bases). CDR1 is SGHKS and CDR2 is YYEKEE in the germline V gene (reference sequence). V was shortened by 2 bases and J by 6 bases, with 8 bases between the two germline ends. This CDR3 spans 13 amino acids. DNA of the CDR3: TGTGCCAGCAGCTTAGGTAGCGCCGGGGAGCTGTTTTTT. It translates to CASSLGSAGELFF.

The V call is TRBV7-3, the J call TRBJ2-2, with 10 nucleotides matching TRBD1. The germline V gene has CDR1 SGHTA and CDR2 FQGTGA. The CDR3 spans 16 residues. V shed 1 base and J 5 bases; nucleotides not matched to a gene: 4. CDR3 residues: CASSLRQGASTGELFF. The CDR3 nucleotides read TGTGCCAGCAGCTTAAGACAGGGGGCGAGTACCGGGGAGCTGTTTTTT.

The rearrangement uses TRBV7-8 and TRBJ2-7; perhaps TRBD2 as D (5 bases). Trimming shortened V by 5 bases and J by 6 bases, and 20 bases separated the two germline ends. Germline CDR1 and CDR2: SGHVS and FQNEAQ. This CDR3 has 15 amino acids. The CDR3 DNA reads as TGTGCCAGCAGCGCCCAGGACTTTCGAACGGGCGAGCAGTACTTC. Protein product: CASSAQDFRTGEQYF.

This clone has just one count. The CDR3 coding sequence is TGTGCCAGCAGCCTCTCCCGCGGCCTCGGCGAGACCCAGTACTTC. Protein: CASSLSRGLGETQYF. The V gene is TRBV11-1, the J gene TRBJ2-5; unclear D gene. The germline CDR1 and CDR2 sequences are SGHAT and FQDESV (reference sequence). The V end lost 5 bases, the J end lost 5 bases, and 18 bases lay between the germline ends. This CDR3 is 15 amino acids long.

The rearrangement uses TRBV9 and TRBJ1-3, with D possibly matching TRBD1 (5 bases). This CDR3 contains 14 residues. In germline, CDR1 is SGDLS, CDR2 YYNGEE. V was cut by 3 bases and J by 7 bases, with 14 bases left in between. The CDR3 region is CASSATTVRNTIYF. CDR3 DNA: TGTGCCAGCAGCGCAACGACAGTCAGGAACACCATATATTTT.

The table lists this clone with a few counts. The rearrangement links TRBV3-1 (or the pseudogene TRBV3-2) to TRBJ2-7; D may match TRBD1 or TRBD2 (5 bases each). The CDR3 length is 14 residues. Germline V gene sequence: CDR1 LGHDT, CDR2 YNNKEL (reference sequence). The V end was cut by 4 bases, the J end by 2 bases, with 12 bases between. The CDR3 loop reads CASSPGTGTYEQYF. CDR3 nucleotide sequence: TGTGCCAGCAGCCCCGGGACGGGGACCTACGAGCAGTACTTC.

This clone was counted once. The chain uses TRBV7-9 and TRBJ1-4; no clear D. Germline values: CDR1 SEHNR, CDR2 FQNEAQ (reference sequence). Trimming shortened V by 8 bases and J by 6 bases, and 10 bases separated the two germline ends. This CDR3 spans 12 amino acids. The CDR3 sequence is CASAWRDEKLFF. The CDR3 DNA is TGTGCCAGCGCTTGGAGGGATGAAAAACTGTTTTTT.

CDR3 sequence: CASSLDGVSGNTIYF. CDR3 coding DNA: TGTGCCAGCAGTTTGGACGGCGTCTCTGGAAACACCATATATTTT. The chain uses TRBV6-5 and TRBJ1-3; D is undetermined. Per germline, CDR1 MNHEY and CDR2 SVGAGI. The CDR3 sequence is 15 residues long. V lost 4 bases, J lost 0 bases, and 10 bases lay in between.

This chain connects TRBV6-5 to TRBJ1-1, with a weak D call TRBD1 (6 bases). V was clipped by 8 bases and J by 4 bases, with 14 bases between them. The CDR3 runs to 13 residues. Germline CDR1 reads MNHEY; CDR2 reads SVGAGI. The CDR3 is CASQTGIGTEAFF. The CDR3 nucleotides read TGTGCCAGCCAAACAGGGATTGGCACTGAAGCTTTCTTT.